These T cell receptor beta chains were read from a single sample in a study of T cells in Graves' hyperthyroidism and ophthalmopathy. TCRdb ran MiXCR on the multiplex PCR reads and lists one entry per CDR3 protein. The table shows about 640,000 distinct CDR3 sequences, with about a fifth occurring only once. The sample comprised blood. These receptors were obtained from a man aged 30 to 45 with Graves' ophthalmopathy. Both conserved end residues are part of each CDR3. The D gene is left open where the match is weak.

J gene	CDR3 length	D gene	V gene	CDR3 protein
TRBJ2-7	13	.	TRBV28	CASGSTATYEQYF
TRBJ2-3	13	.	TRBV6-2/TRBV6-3	CASRDGGTDTQYF
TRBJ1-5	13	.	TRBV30	CAWREQGNQPQHF
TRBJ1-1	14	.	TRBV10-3	CAISNTGGGTEAFF
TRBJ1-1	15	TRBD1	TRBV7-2	CASSLKQGAITEAFF
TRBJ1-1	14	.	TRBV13	CASSFATGNTEAFF
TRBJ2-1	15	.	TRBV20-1	CSAQEGSGSWAEQFF
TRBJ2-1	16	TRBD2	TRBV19	CASSSDRLAGVTEQFF
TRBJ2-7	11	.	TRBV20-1	CSATRAGEQYF
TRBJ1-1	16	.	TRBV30	CAWSVRRPGEGTEAFF
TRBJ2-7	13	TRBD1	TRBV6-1	CASRRDRDYEQYF
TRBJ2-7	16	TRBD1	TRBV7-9	CASSSNKTGVRDEQYF
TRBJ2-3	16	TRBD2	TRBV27	CASSSRGLAGGAPQYF
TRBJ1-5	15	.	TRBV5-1	CASSLGPGANQPQHF
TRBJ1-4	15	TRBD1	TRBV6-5	CASSYRQGANEKLFF
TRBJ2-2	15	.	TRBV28	CASSLWTVLAGELFF
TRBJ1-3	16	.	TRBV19	CASSIAGSSSGNTIYF
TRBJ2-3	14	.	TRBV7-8	CASSDRRGTDTQYF
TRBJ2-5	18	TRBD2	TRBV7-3	CASSLTSVAGSVQETQYF
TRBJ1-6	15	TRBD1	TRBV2	CASSGQGTVNSPLHF
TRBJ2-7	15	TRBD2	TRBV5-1	CASSVSGTSPYEQYF
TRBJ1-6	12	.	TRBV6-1	CASSDLNSPLHF
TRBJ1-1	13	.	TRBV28	CASRSGVGTEAFF
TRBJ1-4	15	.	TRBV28	CASSPDSTTNEKLFF
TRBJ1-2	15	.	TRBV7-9	CASSLWLSSPYGYTF
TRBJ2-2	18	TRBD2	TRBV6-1	CASSERVASGRRTGELFF
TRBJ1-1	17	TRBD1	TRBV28	CASSPRTGEHMNTEAFF
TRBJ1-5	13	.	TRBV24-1	CATGTGPNQPQHF
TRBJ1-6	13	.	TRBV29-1	CSVQSQANSPLHF